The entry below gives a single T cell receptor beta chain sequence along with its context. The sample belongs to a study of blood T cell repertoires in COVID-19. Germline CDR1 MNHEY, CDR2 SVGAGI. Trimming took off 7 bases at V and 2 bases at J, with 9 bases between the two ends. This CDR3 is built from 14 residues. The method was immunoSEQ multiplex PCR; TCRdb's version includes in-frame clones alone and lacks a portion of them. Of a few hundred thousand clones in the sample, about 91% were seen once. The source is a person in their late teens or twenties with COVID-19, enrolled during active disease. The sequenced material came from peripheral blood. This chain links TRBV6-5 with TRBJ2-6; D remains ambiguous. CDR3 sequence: CASTPTAGANVLTF. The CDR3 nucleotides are TGTGCCAGCACCCCAACAGCTGGGGCCAACGTCCTGACTTTC.